This T cell receptor beta chain was documented in a study of vaccination and CD4 T cells after COVID-19. Study information: Convalescent participants consisted of six males and four females, two being Hispanic. Each enrolled participant received a two-dose regimen of either BNT162b2 or mRNA-1273 vaccine.

Comments on this clonotype: Its specificity is not known.

Documented treatment: roughly 11-day PBMC culture with coronavirus spike peptide pools or control peptides (ViraFEST assay). Those CD4+ T cells from the unexposed donor predate the COVID-19 pandemic (2011-2018). CDR1 is SGDLS, CDR2 YYNGEE, per germline. The ends lost 4 bases at V and 4 bases at J; junction bases unmatched: 4. This CDR3 spans 13 amino acids. Researchers used the Oncomine TCR Beta short-read assay to sequence DNA from cultured CD4+ T cells. TCRdb itself ran the PCR reads through MiXCR, one entry per CDR3 protein. The table includes roughly 7,000 distinct CDR3 sequences, around 33% detected once.

This clonotype was obtained from a human donor in good health. The chain uses TRBV9 and TRBJ1-1, with 7 bases that match TRBD1. Sequenced: CD4+ T cells from blood, cultured in vitro. The CDR3 is CASSMGQFTEAFF. As DNA, the CDR3 is TGTGCCAGCAGCATGGGACAGTTCACTGAAGCTTTCTTT.